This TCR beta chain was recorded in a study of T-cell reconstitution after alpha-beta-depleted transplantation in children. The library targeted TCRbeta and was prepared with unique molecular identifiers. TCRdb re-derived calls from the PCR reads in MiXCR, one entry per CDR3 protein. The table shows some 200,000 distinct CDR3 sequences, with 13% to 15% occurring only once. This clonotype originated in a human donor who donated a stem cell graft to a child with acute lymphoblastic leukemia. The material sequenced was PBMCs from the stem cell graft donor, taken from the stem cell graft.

The CDR3 reads CASSLEGQPGPGNTIYF. CDR3 bases: TGCGCCAGCAGCTTGGAAGGACAGCCGGGGCCTGGAAACACCATATATTTT. The V call is TRBV5-1, the J call TRBJ1-3, with a tentative D call TRBD1 (6 bases). Between the trimmed V and J ends, which lost 0 bases and 2 bases, there was a span of 15 bases. Germline V CDR1 and CDR2: SGHRS, YFSETQ. This CDR3 contains 17 residues.